The 20 T cell receptor beta chains below all came from one sample that was sequenced in a study of blood T cell repertoires in COVID-19. The repertoire was sequenced with immunoSEQ multiplex PCR; TCRdb's copy has only in-frame clones and lacks some. The sample shows 15,000 to 20,000 clones, 80% to 85% of them seen only once. Input material: peripheral blood. The source of these receptors is a human donor in a cohort sampled during active COVID-19.

This sequence joins TRBV29-1 and TRBJ1-1; D may be TRBD1 (5 bases). The CDR3 totals 13 residues. The germline V and J ends were trimmed by 3 bases and 2 bases, with 10 bases remaining between them. CDR1 SQVTM and CDR2 ANQGSEA come from the germline V gene. CDR3 amino acids: CSVDRTPNTEAFF. CDR3 coding DNA: TGCAGCGTTGACAGGACACCTAACACTGAAGCTTTCTTT.

This chain joins TRBV29-1 and TRBJ2-7, with TRBD1 matching over 8 bases. The CDR3 is made up of 13 amino acids. Germline CDR1 and CDR2: SQVTM and ANQGSEA. V dropped 4 bases and J dropped 1; count of bases not matched to a gene: 3. CDR3 sequence: CSVGTGRSYEQYF. The DNA for the CDR3 is TGCAGCGTTGGGACAGGGCGGTCCTACGAGCAGTACTTC.

The J gene is TRBJ2-6, the V gene TRBV7-8; 10 positions match TRBD1. The CDR3 is made up of 19 amino acids. V trimming: 4 bases; J trimming: 0 bases; junction bases outside the gene matches: 9. Germline V lookup: CDR1 SGHVS, CDR2 FQNEAQ. CDR3 amino acids: CASSSTPGQGISGANVLTF. CDR3 coding DNA: TGTGCCAGCAGCTCCACCCCGGGACAGGGGATCTCTGGGGCCAACGTCCTGACTTTC.

V gene TRBV29-1 combines with J gene TRBJ1-2, with D unclear. V was shortened by 2 bases and J by 5 bases, with 9 bases between the two germline ends. CDR1 is SQVTM and CDR2 is ANQGSEA in the germline V gene. The CDR3 totals 12 residues. This chain's CDR3 is CSVEKTGYGYTF. The CDR3 DNA is TGCAGCGTTGAAAAGACCGGGTATGGCTACACCTTC.

The rearrangement links TRBV4-1 to TRBJ2-3; D may be TRBD2 (6 bases). Trimming cost V 5 bases and J 5 bases, with 14 bases left between them. Germline lookup yields CDR1 MGHRA and CDR2 YSYEKL. The CDR3 covers 14 residues. The CDR3 coding sequence is TGCGCCAGCAGCTGGGGACTTCCGGGAGATACGCAGTATTTT. This translates into CASSWGLPGDTQYF.

V usage is TRBV6-5 and J usage is TRBJ1-2, with TRBD1 as a possible D gene (5 bases). With 6 bases removed from V and 6 bases from J, the gap between germline ends came to 20 bases. Germline loops: CDR1 MNHEY, CDR2 SVGAGI. This CDR3 region has 15 residues. The chain's CDR3 is CASSRGTDPRDGYTF. The CDR3 DNA reads TGTGCCAGCAGCCGCGGGACCGACCCCCGCGATGGCTACACCTTC.

The chain combines TRBV6-5 with TRBJ1-6; D gene ambiguous. In germline, CDR1 is MNHEY, CDR2 SVGAGI. There are 14 residues in the CDR3. With 6 bases removed from V and 0 bases from J, the gap between germline ends came to 6 bases. CDR3 protein: CASRRSSYNSPLHF. In nucleotides, the CDR3 is TGTGCCAGCAGGAGGAGCTCCTATAATTCACCCCTCCACTTT.

The chain links TRBV28 to TRBJ2-7, with 7 nucleotides matching TRBD1. J gave up 2 bases and V 4 bases, and 8 bases lay outside the gene matches. This CDR3 comprises 15 residues. Looked up from germline, CDR1 is MDHEN and CDR2 is SYDVKM. CDR3 protein: CASSYTGVGPYEQYF. CDR3 nucleotides: TGTGCCAGCAGTTACACAGGGGTGGGACCCTACGAGCAGTACTTC.

The chain joins TRBV28 to TRBJ2-1; possible D gene TRBD1, 5 bases. V lost 8 bases and J lost 2, with 13 bases in between. The germline gives CDR1 MDHEN, CDR2 SYDVKM. CDR3 length: 14 amino acids. CDR3 in DNA: TGTGCCAGCCAAGGGGCTGGGCCCTACAATGAGCAGTTCTTC. Encoded protein: CASQGAGPYNEQFF.

The CDR3 loop reads CASSQVGGSLYEQYF. As DNA, the CDR3 is TGTGCCAGCAGCCAAGTAGGGGGCTCCCTCTACGAGCAGTACTTC. The chain carries TRBV3-1 (or the pseudogene TRBV3-2) and TRBJ2-7, with TRBD1 matching over 7 bases. The CDR3 length is 15 residues. CDR1 and CDR2 from the germline V gene are LGHDT and YNNKEL (reference sequence). Trimming removed 1 base from V and 3 bases from J; junction bases left unmatched: 6.

The rearrangement uses TRBV6-4 and TRBJ1-6; D might be TRBD1 (6 bases). Trimming pared 11 bases from V and 8 bases from J, leaving 19 bases between. The CDR3 has 14 amino acids. CDR1 is MRHNA and CDR2 is SNTAGT in the germline V gene. Here the CDR3 reads CAARTEKGDSPLHF. In DNA form, the CDR3 reads TGTGCCGCAAGGACAGAAAAGGGGGATTCACCCCTCCACTTT.

This rearrangement joins TRBV5-1 to TRBJ2-1; 10 nucleotides agree with TRBD2. CDR3 size: 16 residues. The V gene end was trimmed by 2 bases and the J gene end by 7 bases; junction bases not matched to a gene: 9. Germline CDR1 reads SGHRS; CDR2 reads YFSETQ. Here the CDR3 DNA reads TGCGCCAGCAGCTTAGCCTTAGCGGGAGGCGGTAATGAGCAGTTCTTC. This codes for CASSLALAGGGNEQFF.

V is TRBV30 and J is TRBJ1-5, with unresolved D. The V gene's germline CDR1 is GTSNPN and CDR2 SVGIG (reference sequence). This CDR3 contains 13 residues. Trimming pared 0 bases from V and 6 bases from J, leaving 9 bases between. CDR3 amino acids: CAWSVQPSQPQHF. CDR3 in DNA: TGTGCCTGGAGTGTGCAGCCTAGTCAGCCCCAGCATTTT.

The chain joins TRBV5-1 to TRBJ2-3; 9 nucleotides align to TRBD2. CDR1 is SGHRS and CDR2 is YFSETQ in the germline V gene. This CDR3 spans 13 amino acids. The trim removed 4 bases at V and 6 bases at J, leaving 3 bases unmatched. For the CDR3, the DNA is TGCGCCAGCAGCCCGGCGGGGGGGGATACGCAGTATTTT. Encoded protein: CASSPAGGDTQYF.

The chain links TRBV28 to TRBJ1-4; D possibly corresponds to TRBD1 (5 bases). The germline gives CDR1 MDHEN, CDR2 SYDVKM. The ends were cut back, 5 bases at V and 3 bases at J, with 19 bases in the middle. The CDR3 runs 17 residues. The CDR3 bases are TGTGCCAGCAGTCCTCTTGGGCAGGGTAGGGCTAATGAAAAACTGTTTTTT. Its protein is CASSPLGQGRANEKLFF.

The genes are TRBV11-2 and TRBJ2-5; D call uncertain. CDR1 is SGHAT, CDR2 FQNNGV, per germline. The CDR3 contains 15 residues. Trimming shortened V by 5 bases and J by 0 bases, and 13 bases separated the two germline ends. The CDR3 reads CASSRASLDQETQYF. In nucleotides, the CDR3 is TGTGCCAGCAGCCGCGCCTCCTTGGACCAAGAGACCCAGTACTTC.

The chain has TRBV5-8 and TRBJ1-5; D not certain. Trimming took off 1 base at V and 2 bases at J, with 10 bases between the two ends. The CDR3 runs to 15 residues. Germline V gives CDR1 SGHTS, CDR2 YDEGEE. DNA for the CDR3: TGTGCCAGCAGCTTGTTCGGTGAGGGCAATCAGCCCCAGCATTTT. Translation: CASSLFGEGNQPQHF.

This sequence joins TRBV12-3 or TRBV12-4 and TRBJ2-7; TRBD1 is a possible D gene (6 bases). CDR3 length: 11 residues. V lost 6 bases, J lost 4 bases, and 7 bases lay in between. DNA of the CDR3: TGTGCCAGCAGCGGACAGTACGAGCAGTACTTC. Amino acid sequence: CASSGQYEQYF.

The CDR3 loop is CASSIQDFVNNEQFF. CDR3 nucleotides: TGTGCCAGTAGTATCCAGGATTTTGTAAACAATGAGCAGTTCTTC. The chain uses TRBV19 and TRBJ2-1; D is unresolved. The germline gives CDR1 LNHDA, CDR2 SQIVND (reference sequence). The CDR3 length is 15 residues. The V end lost 3 bases, the J end lost 5 bases, and 14 bases lay between the germline ends.

This clone was counted once. The chain links TRBV6-1 to TRBJ1-1; tentatively, D is TRBD1 (5 bases). CDR3 length: 11 amino acids. V was clipped by 2 bases and J by 14 bases, with 12 bases between them. The V gene's germline CDR1 is MNHNS and CDR2 SASEGT. The CDR3 DNA is TGTGCCAGCAGTGAAAGCCTGGGGGGGTTCTTT. It specifies CASSESLGGFF.